This TCR beta chain was recovered during a study of a mutant IDH1 vaccine in newly diagnosed glioma. Study at large: Following radiotherapy alone, or alongside temozolomide cycles, vaccination was started after an interval of 4-6 weeks. Weeks 35 and 47 hosted visits V12 and V13, respectively. The study's findings and limits: Immune responses induced by vaccination arose in 93.3% of the patients.

This CDR3 comprises 13 residues. The germline CDR1 and CDR2 sequences are LNHDA and SQIVND (reference sequence). Trimming took off 7 bases at V and 2 bases at J, with 10 bases between the two ends. Time point in this sample: week 35, safety follow-up. With topical imiquimod, each dose of the vaccine consisted of 300 ug of mutant IDH1 20-mer peptide. New WHO grade 3 or 4 astrocytomas that were IDH1-mutant and ATRX-lost occurred in the donors. With respect to this clone: The antigen is unknown.

Sequenced by immunoSEQ multiplex PCR; TCRdb stores in-frame clones only, minus some. The repertoire holds some 50,000 clones, 85% to 95% seen once, with around 2% in the top ten. The receptor was derived from a man aged 45-65 years with glioma. Here the sequenced sample was PBMCs, taken from a glioma patient whose treatment included an IDH1 peptide vaccine. This sequence joins TRBV19 and TRBJ2-3, with D perhaps matching TRBD1 (6 bases). The CDR3 DNA is TGTGCCAGTAAGGACAGAACCACAGATACGCAGTATTTT. Protein product: CASKDRTTDTQYF.